This T cell receptor (beta chain) was identified in a study of T cell clonotyping in hematopoietic cell transplantation. Time point in this sample: recipient sample about 28 days before transplant, after cytoreduction. Concerning this clone: Its cognate antigen is unknown.

Study-level results: CD4 and CD8 repertoire contributions could not be separated without sorting.

Assay: immunoSEQ multiplex PCR; the TCRdb copy retains only in-frame clones and omits some. The sample has about 27,000 clones, over 60% seen once; the top ten hold approximately 5.9%. V gave up 3 bases and J gave up 2 bases, with 4 bases separating them. The CDR3 loop spans 11 amino acids. Germline V gives CDR1 GTSNPN, CDR2 SVGIG (reference sequence). This sequence was found in a man aged 50 or older with myelodysplastic syndrome. Some clones in this sample may be carry-over from other donors' samples. This chain joins TRBV30 and TRBJ1-2; no definite D call. The specimen was peripheral blood mononuclear cells, collected before stem cell transplant. In nucleotides, the CDR3 is TGTGCCTGGAGGGAGAACTATGGCTACACCTTC. Translated, it gives CAWRENYGYTF.